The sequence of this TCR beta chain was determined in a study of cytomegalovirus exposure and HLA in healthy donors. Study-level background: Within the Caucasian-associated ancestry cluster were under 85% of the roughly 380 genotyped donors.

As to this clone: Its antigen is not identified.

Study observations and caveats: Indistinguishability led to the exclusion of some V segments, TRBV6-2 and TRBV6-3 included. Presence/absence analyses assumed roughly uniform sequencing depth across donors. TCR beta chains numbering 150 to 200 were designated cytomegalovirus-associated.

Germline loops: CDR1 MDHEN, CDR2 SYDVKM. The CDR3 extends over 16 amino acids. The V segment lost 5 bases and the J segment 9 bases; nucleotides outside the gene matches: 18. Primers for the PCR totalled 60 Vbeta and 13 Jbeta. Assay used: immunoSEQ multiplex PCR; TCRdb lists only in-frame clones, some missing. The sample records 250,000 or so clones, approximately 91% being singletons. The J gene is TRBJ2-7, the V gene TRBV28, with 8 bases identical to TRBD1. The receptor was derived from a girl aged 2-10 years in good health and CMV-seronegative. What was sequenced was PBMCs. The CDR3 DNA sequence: TGTGCCAGCAGTCCGCCCGGACAGGGAGAAGGTAGTGGGCAGTACTTC. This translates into CASSPPGQGEGSGQYF.